The 22 T cell receptor beta chains below come from one sample, sequenced in a study of blood T cell repertoires in COVID-19. Assay: immunoSEQ multiplex PCR; the TCRdb copy retains only in-frame clones and omits some. There are over 150,000 clones in the sample; approximately 91% occur only once, and over 15% lies in the top ten. The specimen sequenced was peripheral blood. The receptors stem from a man aged 50-60 years with COVID-19, enrolled during active disease.

The gene calls are TRBV7-2 and TRBJ2-7, with D maybe TRBD2 (6 bases). The V gene lost 0 bases and the J gene lost 4 bases, with 7 bases spanning the gap. Germline CDR1 is SGHTA and CDR2 is FQGNSA. This CDR3 comprises 13 residues. CDR3 nucleotide sequence: TGTGCCAGCAGCTTAGCCGGGGGTTACGAGCAGTACTTC. Residues: CASSLAGGYEQYF.

V and J are TRBV29-1 and TRBJ2-7; D not resolved. This CDR3 is 13 amino acids long. V was cut by 1 base and J by 2 bases, with 9 bases left in between. Germline CDR1 reads SQVTM; CDR2 reads ANQGSEA. In DNA, the CDR3 is TGCAGCGTTGAAGGGGCACCCACCTACGAGCAGTACTTC. Translated, it gives CSVEGAPTYEQYF.

Worth noting for this clone: Other DNA variants within this sample encode the same CDR3. The rearrangement links TRBV6-5 to TRBJ1-1, with TRBD1 identical over 8 bases. Trimming cost V 6 bases and J 7 bases; bases outside gene matches: 7. Germline values: CDR1 MNHEY, CDR2 SVGAGI. This CDR3 region has 13 residues. DNA for the CDR3: TGTGCCAGCAGCCCAGACAGGGGAAGTGAAGCTTTCTTT. Its translation is CASSPDRGSEAFF.

V gene TRBV30 combines with J gene TRBJ2-1; D not resolved. Trimming removed 0 bases from V and 6 bases from J, with 3 bases in between. CDR3 length: 11 residues. The germline CDR1 and CDR2 sequences are GTSNPN and SVGIG (reference sequence). The CDR3: CAWSVGNEQFF. CDR3 DNA: TGTGCCTGGAGTGTCGGCAATGAGCAGTTCTTC.

This chain connects TRBV4-3 to TRBJ1-5, with TRBD1 as a possible D gene (5 bases). CDR1 and CDR2 from the germline V gene are LGHNA and YSLEER. CDR3 length equals 15 residues. V lost 2 bases to trimming and J lost 3 bases, with 11 bases between them. The CDR3 DNA reads as TGCGCCAGCAGCCAACATGAACAGGCCAATCAGCCCCAGCATTTT. As protein: CASSQHEQANQPQHF.

This rearrangement joins TRBV6-5 to TRBJ2-2; maybe TRBD2 (6 bases). Deletions cut 7 bases from V and 8 bases from J, with 17 bases between. CDR1 MNHEY and CDR2 SVGAGI come from the germline V gene. The CDR3 has 14 residues. CDR3 DNA sequence: TGTGCCAGCAACCCGGGACTGAGCGGAGGGGAGCTGTTTTTT. Amino acid sequence: CASNPGLSGGELFF.

This rearrangement joins TRBV18 to TRBJ2-3; a possible D gene is TRBD1 (5 bases). Trimming took off 4 bases at V and 1 base at J, with 12 bases between the two ends. The CDR3 runs 15 residues. Looked up from germline, CDR1 is KGHSH and CDR2 is LQKENI. The CDR3 spells CASSLGLVGTDTQYF. The CDR3 coding sequence is TGTGCCAGCTCACTGGGGCTAGTAGGCACAGATACGCAGTATTTT.

CDR3 nucleotide sequence: TGTGCCAGCAGCGAGGGGGTTACGAATGAGCAGTTCTTC. It codes for CASSEGVTNEQFF. V usage is TRBV9 and J usage is TRBJ2-1, with a tentative D call TRBD1 (6 bases). Germline lookup yields CDR1 SGDLS and CDR2 YYNGEE. Deletions cut 3 bases from V and 7 bases from J, with 11 bases between. The CDR3 spans 13 residues. Supplemented by reference TRBV9 and TRBJ2-1, the full variable domain reads DSGVTQTPKHLITATGQRVTLRCSPRSGDLSVYWYQQSLDQGLQFLIQYYNGEERAKGNILERFSAQQFPDLHSELNLSSLELGDSALYFCASSEGVTNEQFFGPGTRLTVL.

The V call is TRBV9, the J call TRBJ2-5; D might be TRBD2 (6 bases). CDR1 is SGDLS, CDR2 YYNGEE, per germline. The length of the CDR3 is 17 residues. The ends were cut back, 3 bases at V and 4 bases at J, with 22 bases in the middle. The CDR3 here is CASSAQPGAGLAETQYF. In DNA, the CDR3 is TGTGCCAGCAGCGCCCAACCCGGGGCGGGGTTGGCAGAGACCCAGTACTTC. The variable domain in full, completed from reference TRBV9 and TRBJ2-5, reads DSGVTQTPKHLITATGQRVTLRCSPRSGDLSVYWYQQSLDQGLQFLIQYYNGEERAKGNILERFSAQQFPDLHSELNLSSLELGDSALYFCASSAQPGAGLAETQYFGPGTRLLVL.

The rearrangement uses TRBV18 and TRBJ1-5, with D uncertain. V was pared by 3 bases and J by 4 bases, with 16 bases between. The CDR3 has 16 residues. Per germline, CDR1 KGHSH and CDR2 LQKENI. CDR3 amino acids: CASSPGRVAGNQPQHF. The CDR3 DNA is TGTGCCAGCTCACCCGGGAGGGTCGCAGGAAATCAGCCCCAGCATTTT.

J is TRBJ2-7 and V is TRBV27, with TRBD1 matching 8 bases. The CDR3 consists of 13 residues. CDR1 is MNHEY and CDR2 is SMNVEV in the germline V gene (reference sequence). V dropped 6 bases and J dropped 5; count of bases not matched to a gene: 6. The CDR3 coding sequence is TGTGCCAGCAGACGGACAGGGAATAACGAGCAGTACTTC. Encoded protein: CASRRTGNNEQYF.

This clone appeared once. The chain combines TRBV9 with TRBJ2-5; TRBD2 aligns across 9 bases. Per germline, CDR1 SGDLS and CDR2 YYNGEE. The CDR3 runs 18 residues. After removal of 0 bases from V and 5 bases from J, the junction contained 14 bases not matched to a gene. The CDR3 nucleotides are TGTGCCAGCAGCGTAGGGCCCGTAGCGGGGGTCCCTGGTGAGACCCAGTACTTC. Translated, it gives CASSVGPVAGVPGETQYF.

This chain joins TRBV30 and TRBJ1-5; 7 bases align to TRBD1. Trimming took 2 bases from V and 3 from J; bases not matched to a gene: 7. CDR1 GTSNPN and CDR2 SVGIG come from the germline V gene (reference sequence). The CDR3 totals 15 residues. CDR3 in amino acids: CAWSPTTGANQPQHF. For the CDR3, the DNA is TGTGCCTGGAGTCCAACCACAGGGGCCAATCAGCCCCAGCATTTT.

This chain links TRBV12-3 or TRBV12-4 with TRBJ2-1; D perhaps matches TRBD2 (5 bases). Trimming took off 3 bases at V and 8 bases at J, with 8 bases between the two ends. The CDR3 spans 12 residues. CDR3 nucleotide sequence: TGTGCCAGCAGTTTCGGGATTGATGAGCAGTTCTTC. As protein: CASSFGIDEQFF.

The chain combines TRBV10-3 with TRBJ1-2; D is undetermined. The V and J ends lost 2 bases and 8 bases respectively, with 12 bases between them. The CDR3 has 13 residues. CDR1 and CDR2 from the germline V gene are ENHRY and SYGVKD. CDR3 in DNA: TGTGCCATCAGTGAGGATACAACCCAGGGCTACACCTTC. Its protein is CAISEDTTQGYTF.

V and J are TRBV19 and TRBJ2-7, with D perhaps TRBD1 (5 bases). V was trimmed by 3 bases and J by 5 bases, leaving 5 bases between them. CDR3 length: 11 residues. The germline V gene encodes CDR1 LNHDA and CDR2 SQIVND (reference sequence). Here the CDR3 DNA reads TGTGCCAGTAGTATCAGGGACGAGCAGTACTTC. The encoded protein is CASSIRDEQYF. Drawing the rest from reference TRBV19 and TRBJ2-7, the complete variable domain is DGGITQSPKYLFRKEGQNVTLSCEQNLNHDAMYWYRQDPGQGLRLIYYSQIVNDFQKGDIAEGYSVSREKKESFPLTVTSAQKNPTAFYLCASSIRDEQYFGPGTRLTVT.

Written as DNA, the CDR3 is TGTGCCAGCAGTTTTATGGGACAGAACAAAGCTTTCTTT. Protein: CASSFMGQNKAFF. The rearrangement uses TRBV12-3 or TRBV12-4 and TRBJ1-1, with TRBD1 matching over 7 bases. J lost 9 bases, V lost 3 bases, and 7 bases had no gene match. The CDR3 runs to 13 residues.

V usage is TRBV6-5 and J usage is TRBJ2-7; 7 bases map to TRBD1. The germline gives CDR1 MNHEY, CDR2 SVGAGI. V lost 6 bases to trimming and J lost 5 bases; unmatched junction nucleotides: 10. The CDR3 loop spans 14 amino acids. In DNA, the CDR3 is TGTGCCAGCAGCCCCTATGACAGGGAGCACGAGCAGTACTTC. Its protein is CASSPYDREHEQYF.

The J gene is TRBJ2-3, the V gene TRBV5-1; TRBD2 aligns across 7 bases. Trimming took 0 bases from V and 2 from J; bases not matched to a gene: 6. The CDR3 contains 16 residues. Germline loops: CDR1 SGHRS, CDR2 YFSETQ. The CDR3 nucleotides are TGCGCCAGCAGCTTGGTGGCGGGGGAGAACACAGATACGCAGTATTTT. It translates to CASSLVAGENTDTQYF. Variable domain in full (rest from reference TRBV5-1 and TRBJ2-3): KAGVTQTPRYLIKTRGQQVTLSCSPISGHRSVSWYQQTPGQGLQFLFEYFSETQRNKGNFPGRFSGRQFSNSRSEMNVSTLELGDSALYLCASSLVAGENTDTQYFGPGTRLTVL.

The chain links TRBV5-6 to TRBJ1-1, with no clear D. V was shortened by 2 bases and J by 8 bases, with 7 bases between the two germline ends. CDR1 and CDR2 (germline): SGHDT, YYEEEE. CDR3 length equals 11 residues. The CDR3 bases are TGTGCCAGCAGCTTACGCGGAGAAGCTTTCTTT. Translating it yields CASSLRGEAFF.

The chain employs TRBV7-2 and TRBJ1-2; 9 positions agree with TRBD1. Germline V gene sequence: CDR1 SGHTA, CDR2 FQGNSA. This CDR3 is built from 13 residues. J lost 8 bases, V lost 3 bases, and 4 bases had no gene match. CDR3 sequence (DNA): TGTGCCAGCAGCTTCACAGGGGGCGGGGGCTACACCTTC. Protein: CASSFTGGGGYTF. Looking up the rest from reference TRBV7-2 and TRBJ1-2 gives the full variable domain: GAGVSQSPSNKVTEKGKDVELRCDPISGHTALYWYRQSLGQGLEFLIYFQGNSAPDKSGLPSDRFSAERTGGSVSTLTIQRTQQEDSAVYLCASSFTGGGGYTFGSGTRLTVV.

This sequence joins TRBV3-1 (or the pseudogene TRBV3-2) and TRBJ1-6; D possibly corresponds to TRBD1 (6 bases). Trimming took 6 bases from V and 7 from J, leaving 7 bases between them. CDR3 length equals 12 residues. The germline CDR1 and CDR2 sequences are LGHDT and YNNKEL (reference sequence). CDR3 region: CASRQGNSPLHF. The CDR3 nucleotides read TGTGCCAGCAGGCAGGGGAATTCACCCCTCCACTTT.